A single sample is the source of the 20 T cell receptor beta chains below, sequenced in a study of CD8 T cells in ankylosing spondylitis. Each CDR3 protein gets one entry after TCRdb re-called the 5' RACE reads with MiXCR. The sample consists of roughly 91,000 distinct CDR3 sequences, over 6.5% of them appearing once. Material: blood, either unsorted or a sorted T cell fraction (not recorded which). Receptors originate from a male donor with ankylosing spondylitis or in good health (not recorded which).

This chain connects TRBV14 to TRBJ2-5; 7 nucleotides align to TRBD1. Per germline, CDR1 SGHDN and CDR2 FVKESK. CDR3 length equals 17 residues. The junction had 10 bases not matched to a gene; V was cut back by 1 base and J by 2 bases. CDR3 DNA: TGTGCCAGCAGCCAAGGTAGCCCGGGACAGCTACAAGAGACCCAGTACTTC. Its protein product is CASSQGSPGQLQETQYF.

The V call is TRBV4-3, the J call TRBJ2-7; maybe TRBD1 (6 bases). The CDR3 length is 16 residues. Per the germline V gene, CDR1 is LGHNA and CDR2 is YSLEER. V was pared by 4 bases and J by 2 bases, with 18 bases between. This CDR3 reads CASSLSRTDEPYEQYF. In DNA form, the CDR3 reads TGCGCCAGCAGCCTCTCACGGACAGACGAACCCTACGAGCAGTACTTC.

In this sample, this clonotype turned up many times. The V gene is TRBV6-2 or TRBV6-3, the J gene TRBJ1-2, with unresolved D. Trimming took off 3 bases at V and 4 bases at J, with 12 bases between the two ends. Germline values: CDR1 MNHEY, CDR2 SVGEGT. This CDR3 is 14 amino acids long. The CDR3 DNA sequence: TGTGCCAGCAGTTATTATCCAGTAACCTATGGCTACACCTTC. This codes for CASSYYPVTYGYTF.

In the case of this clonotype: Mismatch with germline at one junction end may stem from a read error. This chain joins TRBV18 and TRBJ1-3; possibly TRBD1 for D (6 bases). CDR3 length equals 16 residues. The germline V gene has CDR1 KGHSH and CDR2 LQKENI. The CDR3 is CTSSPSGDVSGNTIYF. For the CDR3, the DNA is TGTACCAGCTCACCATCAGGGGATGTCTCTGGAAACACCATATATTTT.

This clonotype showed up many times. CDR3 bases: TGTGCCAGCAGGGACCGACAGGGGGGCGAGCAGTACTTC. It encodes CASRDRQGGEQYF. J is TRBJ2-7 and V is TRBV2; 9 bases match TRBD1. V was pared by 6 bases and J by 6 bases, with 6 bases of the junction left unmatched. The length of the CDR3 is 13 residues. Germline CDR1 is SNHLY and CDR2 is FYNNEI.

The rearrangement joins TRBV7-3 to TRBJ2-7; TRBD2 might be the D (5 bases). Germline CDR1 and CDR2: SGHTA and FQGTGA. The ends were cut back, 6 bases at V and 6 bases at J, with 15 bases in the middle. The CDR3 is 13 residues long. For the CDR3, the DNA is TGTGCCAGCAGTTTTAGCGAGGCGAGCGAGCAGTACTTC. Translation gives CASSFSEASEQYF.

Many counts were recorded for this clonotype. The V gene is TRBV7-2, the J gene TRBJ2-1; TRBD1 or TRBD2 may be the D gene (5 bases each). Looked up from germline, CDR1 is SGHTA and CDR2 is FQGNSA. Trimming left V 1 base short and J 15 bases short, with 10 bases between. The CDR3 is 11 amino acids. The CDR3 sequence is CASSLGSGGFF. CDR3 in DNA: TGTGCCAGCAGCTTAGGGAGTGGGGGGTTCTTC.

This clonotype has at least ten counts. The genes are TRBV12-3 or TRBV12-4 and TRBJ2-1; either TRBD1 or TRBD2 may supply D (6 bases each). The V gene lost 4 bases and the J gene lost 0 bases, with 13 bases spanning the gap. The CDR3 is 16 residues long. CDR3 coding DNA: TGTGCCAGCAGTTCCGCCGGGGGCGTCTCCTACAATGAGCAGTTCTTC. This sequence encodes CASSSAGGVSYNEQFF.

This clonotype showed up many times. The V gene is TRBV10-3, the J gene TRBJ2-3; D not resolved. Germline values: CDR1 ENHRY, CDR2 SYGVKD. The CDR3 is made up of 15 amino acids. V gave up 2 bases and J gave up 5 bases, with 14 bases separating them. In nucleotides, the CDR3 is TGTGCCATCAGTGAGGGTCTGGGGTTGGTAGATACGCAGTATTTT. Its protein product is CAISEGLGLVDTQYF.

CDR3 bases: TGCAGTGTACGGGGGTGGAACAATGAGCAGTTCTTC. It yields the protein CSVRGWNNEQFF. J is TRBJ2-1 and V is TRBV29-1, with D maybe TRBD2 (6 bases). CDR1 is SQVTM, CDR2 ANQGSEA, per germline. The CDR3 runs to 12 residues.

CDR3 loop: CASSPRTASTNEKLFF. Here the CDR3 DNA reads TGTGCCAGCTCACCGCGGACAGCTTCAACTAATGAAAAACTGTTTTTT. The chain employs TRBV18 and TRBJ1-4; D possibly corresponds to TRBD1 (6 bases). The V and J ends lost 3 bases and 0 bases respectively, with 11 bases between them. CDR3 length: 16 amino acids. Per the germline V gene, CDR1 is KGHSH and CDR2 is LQKENI.

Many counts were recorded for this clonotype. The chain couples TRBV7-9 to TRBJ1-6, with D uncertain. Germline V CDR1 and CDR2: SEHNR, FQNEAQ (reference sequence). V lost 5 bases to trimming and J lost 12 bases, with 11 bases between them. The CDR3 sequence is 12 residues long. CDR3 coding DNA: TGTGCCAGCAGCAGCTCCCGCTTACCCCTCCACTTT. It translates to CASSSSRLPLHF. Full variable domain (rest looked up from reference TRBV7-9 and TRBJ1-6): DTGVSQNPRHKITKRGQNVTFRCDPISEHNRLYWYRQTLGQGPEFLTYFQNEAQLEKSRLLSDRFSAERPKGSFSTLEIQRTEQGDSAMYLCASSSSRLPLHFGNGTRLTVT.

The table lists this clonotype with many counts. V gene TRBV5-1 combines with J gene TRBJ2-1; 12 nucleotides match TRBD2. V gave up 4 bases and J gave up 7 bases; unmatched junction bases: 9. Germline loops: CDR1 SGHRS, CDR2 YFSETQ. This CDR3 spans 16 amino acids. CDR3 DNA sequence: TGCGCCAGCAGCCGGACTAGCGGGAAAATCGAAAATGAGCAGTTCTTC. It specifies CASSRTSGKIENEQFF.

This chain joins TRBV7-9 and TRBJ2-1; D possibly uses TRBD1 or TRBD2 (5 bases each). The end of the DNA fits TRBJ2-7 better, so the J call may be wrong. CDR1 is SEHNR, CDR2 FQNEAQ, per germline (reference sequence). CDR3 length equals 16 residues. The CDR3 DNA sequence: TGTGCCAGCAGCTTTAGCCGGGGCCTCGGATACAATGAGCAGTACTTC. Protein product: CASSFSRGLGYNEQYF.

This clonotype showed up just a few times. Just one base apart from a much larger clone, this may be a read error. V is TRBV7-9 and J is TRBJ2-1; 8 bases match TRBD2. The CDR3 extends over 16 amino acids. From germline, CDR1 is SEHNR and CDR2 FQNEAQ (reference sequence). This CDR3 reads CSSSLSLAGSYNEQFF. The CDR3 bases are TGTTCCAGCAGCTTATCCCTAGCGGGCTCCTACAATGAGCAGTTCTTC.

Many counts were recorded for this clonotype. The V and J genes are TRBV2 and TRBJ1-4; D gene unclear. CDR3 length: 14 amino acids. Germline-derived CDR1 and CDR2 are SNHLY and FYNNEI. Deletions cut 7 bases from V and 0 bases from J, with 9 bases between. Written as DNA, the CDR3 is TGTGCCAGCACCCCAGGTGCAACTAATGAAAAACTGTTTTTT. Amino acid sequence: CASTPGATNEKLFF.

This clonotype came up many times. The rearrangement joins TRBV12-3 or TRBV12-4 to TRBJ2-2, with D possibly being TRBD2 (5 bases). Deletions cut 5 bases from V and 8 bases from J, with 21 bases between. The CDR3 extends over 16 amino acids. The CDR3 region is CASSPTRRGEGGELFF. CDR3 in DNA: TGTGCCAGCAGTCCGACCCGACGGGGAGAAGGGGGGGAGCTGTTTTTT.

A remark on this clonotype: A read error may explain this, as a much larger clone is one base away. The CDR3 region is CTSSGLWGRSYEQYF. CDR3 in DNA: TGTACCAGCAGTGGGCTATGGGGGCGCTCCTACGAGCAGTACTTC. The V and J genes are TRBV6-1 and TRBJ2-7; TRBD1 is a possible D gene (6 bases). CDR1 is MNHNS, CDR2 SASEGT, per germline. The CDR3 loop spans 15 amino acids.

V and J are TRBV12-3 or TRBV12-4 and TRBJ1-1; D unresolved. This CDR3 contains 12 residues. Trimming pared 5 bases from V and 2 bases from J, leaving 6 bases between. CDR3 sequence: CASSTTNTEAFF. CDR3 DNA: TGTGCCAGCAGTACAACAAACACTGAAGCTTTCTTT.

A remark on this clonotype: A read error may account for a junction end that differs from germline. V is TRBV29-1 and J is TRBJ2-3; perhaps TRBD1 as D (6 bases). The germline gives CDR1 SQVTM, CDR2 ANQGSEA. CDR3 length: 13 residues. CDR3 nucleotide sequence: TGCAGCGTCGCAGGGGCTGGCACAGCTACGCAGTATTTT. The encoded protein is CSVAGAGTATQYF.